Below are 19 T cell receptor beta chains sequenced from a single sample in a study of blood T cell repertoires in COVID-19. Clones were sequenced by immunoSEQ multiplex PCR, and TCRdb holds only the in-frame ones, with some missing. In the table there are 170,000 or so clones, about 88% of which are singletons. Sequencing input: peripheral blood. Receptors were obtained from a man aged 40-49 years with active or convalescent COVID-19.

The genes are TRBV4-1 and TRBJ1-1; D is unresolved. The CDR3 extends over 15 amino acids. CDR1 is MGHRA and CDR2 is YSYEKL in the germline V gene. Trimming pared 4 bases from V and 5 bases from J, leaving 17 bases between. The CDR3 region has the DNA TGCGCCAGCAGCCCCCAGGCCGCGGGTGGGACTGAAGCTTTCTTT. Residues: CASSPQAAGGTEAFF.

This chain uses TRBV9 with TRBJ2-7, with no clear D. Germline CDR1 is SGDLS and CDR2 is YYNGEE. V shed 3 bases and J shed 1 base, with 17 bases lying between them. There are 16 residues in the CDR3. The CDR3 coding sequence is TGTGCCAGCAGCGAGCACCCGAGCGATAGGTCCTACGAGCAGTACTTC. Residues: CASSEHPSDRSYEQYF.

The chain carries TRBV29-1 and TRBJ1-2, with 7 bases lining up with TRBD1. Germline values: CDR1 SQVTM, CDR2 ANQGSEA. Trimming cost V 7 bases and J 3 bases; bases outside gene matches: 5. This CDR3 comprises 12 residues. The chain's CDR3 is CSAGGLDYGYTF. DNA of the CDR3: TGCAGCGCAGGGGGATTGGACTATGGCTACACCTTC.

This clone has more than one count but fewer than ten. The chain has TRBV5-1 and TRBJ2-7, with D possibly matching TRBD2 (6 bases). With 5 bases removed from V and 2 bases from J, the gap between germline ends came to 17 bases. The CDR3 consists of 15 residues. The germline gives CDR1 SGHRS, CDR2 YFSETQ. The CDR3 reads CASRSGGDVTYEQYF. CDR3 sequence (DNA): TGCGCCAGCAGGTCCGGAGGGGACGTAACCTACGAGCAGTACTTC. Looking up the rest from reference TRBV5-1 and TRBJ2-7 gives the full variable domain: KAGVTQTPRYLIKTRGQQVTLSCSPISGHRSVSWYQQTPGQGLQFLFEYFSETQRNKGNFPGRFSGRQFSNSRSEMNVSTLELGDSALYLCASRSGGDVTYEQYFGPGTRLTVT.

This rearrangement joins TRBV12-3 or TRBV12-4 to TRBJ1-1, with D hard to call. CDR3 length: 13 amino acids. With 6 bases removed from V and 0 bases from J, the gap between germline ends came to 8 bases. The CDR3 DNA reads TGTGCCAGCAGCTCGACTGTGAACACTGAAGCTTTCTTT. This codes for CASSSTVNTEAFF.

The V and J genes are TRBV30 and TRBJ2-2, with 13 positions matching TRBD2. The germline V gene has CDR1 GTSNPN and CDR2 SVGIG (reference sequence). The trim removed 3 bases at V and 1 base at J, leaving 5 bases unmatched. The CDR3 totals 17 residues. DNA for the CDR3: TGTGCCTGGAGAGGACTAGCGGGGGAAGTGAACACCGGGGAGCTGTTTTTT. It specifies CAWRGLAGEVNTGELFF.

The rearrangement links TRBV19 to TRBJ1-5; D might be TRBD1 (5 bases). This CDR3 is 17 amino acids long. CDR1 and CDR2 from the germline V gene are LNHDA and SQIVND (reference sequence). The germline V and J ends were trimmed by 4 bases and 5 bases, with 21 bases remaining between them. This chain's CDR3 is CASSTDSDQPGHQPQHF. The CDR3, as DNA: TGTGCCAGTAGTACCGACAGCGATCAACCAGGGCATCAGCCCCAGCATTTT.

Worth noting for this clone: At one boundary the junction diverges from the germline segment, which might be a read error. V and J are TRBV7-7 and TRBJ2-2; a weak D match, TRBD2 (5 bases). CDR1 is SSHAT and CDR2 is FNYEAQ in the germline V gene (reference sequence). The CDR3 runs to 16 residues. The CDR3 coding sequence is TGTGCTAGCAGCGTCGGACCGCGGGCGAACACCGGGGAGCTGTTTTTT. This translates into CASSVGPRANTGELFF.

The gene calls are TRBV5-5 and TRBJ2-7; D possibly corresponds to TRBD1 (6 bases). Germline CDR1 and CDR2: SGHKS and YYEKEE (reference sequence). This CDR3 contains 14 residues. V lost 0 bases and J 3 bases, leaving 10 bases between the germline ends. In DNA form, the CDR3 reads TGTGCCAGCAGCTTGGAAATAGGGGGCTACGAGCAGTACTTC. This translates into CASSLEIGGYEQYF.

This clone occurred once. V and J are TRBV6-5 and TRBJ1-3; possibly TRBD1 for D (5 bases). This CDR3 comprises 15 residues. CDR1 and CDR2 (germline): MNHEY, SVGAGI. The V and J ends lost 0 bases and 4 bases respectively, with 10 bases between them. CDR3 in DNA: TGTGCCAGCAGTTACTCGTCAGGGTTGGGAAACACCATATATTTT. Residues: CASSYSSGLGNTIYF.

This sequence joins TRBV4-1 and TRBJ2-7; tentative D call: TRBD2 (6 bases). The ends were cut back, 3 bases at V and 3 bases at J, with 15 bases in the middle. CDR1 is MGHRA, CDR2 YSYEKL, per germline. The CDR3 has 15 residues. The CDR3 nucleotides read TGCGCCAGCAGCCAGCCGGGACTTGAGTTCTACGAGCAGTACTTC. It translates to CASSQPGLEFYEQYF.

The chain links TRBV6-1 to TRBJ1-5; no firm D call. In germline, CDR1 is MNHNS, CDR2 SASEGT. V shed 2 bases and J shed 6 bases, with 2 bases lying between them. The CDR3 runs to 11 residues. CDR3 loop: CASSELQPQHF. CDR3 DNA sequence: TGTGCCAGCAGTGAACTTCAGCCCCAGCATTTT.

V usage is TRBV2 and J usage is TRBJ2-1, with a weak D call TRBD2 (7 bases). V was cut by 0 bases and J by 4 bases, with 16 bases left in between. Per germline, CDR1 SNHLY and CDR2 FYNNEI. The CDR3 covers 17 residues. The CDR3 nucleotides read TGTGCCAGCAGTGAAGCGGGAGGGGACAACCTATACAATGAGCAGTTCTTC. Translating it yields CASSEAGGDNLYNEQFF.

The CDR3 reads CASSLEGSSYNEQFF. The CDR3 DNA follows: TGCGCCAGCAGCTTAGAAGGGAGCTCCTACAATGAGCAGTTCTTC. The gene calls are TRBV5-1 and TRBJ2-1; a possible D gene is TRBD2 (5 bases). The CDR3 runs to 15 residues. V was clipped by 2 bases and J by 0 bases, with 9 bases between them. The germline V gene has CDR1 SGHRS and CDR2 YFSETQ.

J is TRBJ1-1 and V is TRBV27; a possible D gene is TRBD1 (5 bases). This CDR3 contains 16 residues. V lost 2 bases, J lost 4 bases, and 17 bases lay in between. The germline gives CDR1 MNHEY, CDR2 SMNVEV (reference sequence). For the CDR3, the DNA is TGTGCCAGCAGTTTAACACCCGGACCAAGGGGCACTGAAGCTTTCTTT. This gives the protein CASSLTPGPRGTEAFF.

The chain couples TRBV29-1 to TRBJ1-1; 9 bases are shared with TRBD1. The CDR3 length is 13 residues. Unmatched junction bases numbered 7, after V lost 7 bases and J lost 4 bases. From germline, CDR1 is SQVTM and CDR2 ANQGSEA. In DNA form, the CDR3 reads TGCAGCGATCCGGGACAGGGAGGCACTGAAGCTTTCTTT. It translates to CSDPGQGGTEAFF.

The chain employs TRBV6-2 or TRBV6-3 and TRBJ2-1; 7 bases are a match to TRBD1. This CDR3 comprises 14 residues. With V trimmed by 5 bases and J by 6 bases, 7 bases remained unmatched. CDR1 and CDR2 from the germline V gene are MNHEY and SVGEGT. The CDR3 reads CASSRRDRFNEQFF. CDR3 sequence (DNA): TGTGCCAGCAGTCGAAGGGACAGATTCAATGAGCAGTTCTTC.

V gene TRBV6-5 combines with J gene TRBJ1-6; D is perhaps TRBD1 (6 bases). Germline values: CDR1 MNHEY, CDR2 SVGAGI. The CDR3 contains 15 residues. V lost 7 bases and J 3 bases, leaving 13 bases between the germline ends. The CDR3 DNA reads as TGTGCCAGCAACCCTCAGGGGTTCTATAATTCACCCCTCCACTTT. It specifies CASNPQGFYNSPLHF.

In this sample, this clone turned up once. The chain uses TRBV7-3 and TRBJ2-5, with a tentative D call TRBD1 (5 bases). The germline V gene encodes CDR1 SGHTA and CDR2 FQGTGA. The CDR3 runs 15 residues. V was clipped by 4 bases and J by 2 bases, with 14 bases between them. In DNA, the CDR3 is TGTGCCAGCAGCTCAGGACGGACAATTCAAGAGACCCAGTACTTC. This codes for CASSSGRTIQETQYF.